The 24 T cell receptor beta chains listed next were all sequenced from one sample in a study of blood T cell repertoires in COVID-19. TCRdb's copy holds only in-frame clones and misses some; the assay was immunoSEQ multiplex PCR. The sample has approximately 480,000 clones, approximately 86% seen once. Sequencing was done on a sample of PBMCs or T cells enriched from blood (not recorded which). Receptors were obtained from a woman under 30 who had recovered from COVID-19.

The chain combines TRBV7-9 with TRBJ1-5, with TRBD1 identical over 9 bases. V was clipped by 5 bases and J by 3 bases; unmatched bases: 11. The CDR3 spans 17 residues. Germline CDR1 SEHNR, CDR2 FQNEAQ (reference sequence). The CDR3 loop reads CASSRGSGTGNNQPQHF. The CDR3 bases are TGTGCCAGCAGCCGAGGGTCCGGGACAGGGAACAATCAGCCCCAGCATTTT. The full variable domain, completed using reference TRBV7-9 and TRBJ1-5, is DTGVSQNPRHKITKRGQNVTFRCDPISEHNRLYWYRQTLGQGPEFLTYFQNEAQLEKSRLLSDRFSAERPKGSFSTLEIQRTEQGDSAMYLCASSRGSGTGNNQPQHFGDGTRLSIL.

The chain uses TRBV19 and TRBJ1-4; tentatively, D is TRBD1 (5 bases). Trimming stripped 6 bases from V and 3 bases from J, with 11 bases between. The CDR3 contains 14 residues. CDR1 is LNHDA, CDR2 SQIVND, per germline (reference sequence). The chain's CDR3 is CASSPRVSNEKLFF. DNA of the CDR3: TGTGCCAGTAGCCCCAGGGTGTCTAATGAAAAACTGTTTTTT.

V is TRBV21-1 and J is TRBJ2-7; the table's D call, TRBD1, has no DNA check behind it. TRBV21-1 is listed as a pseudogene. This CDR3 has 17 residues. The CDR3 coding sequence is TGTGCCAGCAGCAAGGCCATTTGCAGGGCCCTGTTCTACGAGCAGTACTTC. Protein: CASSKAICRALFYEQYF.

This chain uses TRBV5-1 with TRBJ1-4; D unclear. Germline assignment: CDR1 SGHRS and CDR2 YFSETQ. The CDR3 contains 14 residues. Between the trimmed V and J ends, which lost 2 bases and 6 bases, there was a span of 11 bases. The CDR3 here is CASSFVGVDEKLFF. DNA for the CDR3: TGCGCCAGCAGCTTCGTGGGAGTCGATGAAAAACTGTTTTTT.

This chain joins TRBV27 and TRBJ1-4; D is possibly TRBD1 (6 bases). CDR3 size: 15 residues. V lost 6 bases and J lost 10, with 21 bases in between. CDR1 is MNHEY and CDR2 is SMNVEV in the germline V gene (reference sequence). Here the CDR3 reads CASSPGGGARGKLFF. CDR3 sequence (DNA): TGTGCCAGCAGCCCCGGGGGGGGCGCGCGTGGAAAACTGTTTTTT.

V is TRBV6-5 and J is TRBJ1-1, with D hard to call. This CDR3 has 14 residues. The V gene's germline CDR1 is MNHEY and CDR2 SVGAGI. V lost 5 bases and J 8 bases, leaving 18 bases between the germline ends. The CDR3 bases are TGTGCCAGCAGTCTTACACCGGCGGGCACGGAAGCTTTCTTT. Its translation: CASSLTPAGTEAFF.

V is TRBV5-1 and J is TRBJ2-2; 7 bases are a match to TRBD2. CDR1 and CDR2 from the germline V gene are SGHRS and YFSETQ. J lost 9 bases, V lost 4 bases, and 9 bases had no gene match. The CDR3 covers 14 residues. CDR3 sequence reads: CASSLGREGRELFF. DNA for the CDR3: TGCGCCAGCAGCCTCGGAAGGGAGGGCAGGGAGCTGTTTTTT.

The genes are TRBV7-3 and TRBJ2-6; the D is unclear. Germline lookup yields CDR1 SGHTA and CDR2 FQGTGA. Deletions cut 5 bases from V and 0 bases from J, with 11 bases between. The CDR3 totals 16 residues. Written as DNA, the CDR3 is TGTGCCAGCAGCCCACTCCGCGGCTCTGGGGCCAACGTCCTGACTTTC. It codes for CASSPLRGSGANVLTF.

This rearrangement joins TRBV28 to TRBJ2-7; maybe TRBD1 (5 bases). Trimming pared 3 bases from V and 7 bases from J, leaving 13 bases between. Germline V gene data show CDR1 as MDHEN and CDR2 as SYDVKM. The CDR3 totals 13 residues. CDR3: CASSFLRAGEQYF. CDR3 nucleotide sequence: TGTGCCAGCAGTTTCCTCCGGGCAGGGGAGCAGTACTTC.

V and J are TRBV5-4 and TRBJ2-2, with 14 bases identical to TRBD2. V was pared by 4 bases and J by 1 base, with 3 bases of the junction left unmatched. Per germline, CDR1 SGHNT and CDR2 YYREEE (reference sequence). The CDR3 has 17 amino acids. CDR3 residues: CASSIGLAGGNTGELFF. As DNA, the CDR3 is TGTGCCAGCAGCATAGGACTAGCGGGGGGGAACACCGGGGAGCTGTTTTTT. The variable domain in full, with the rest retrieved from reference TRBV5-4 and TRBJ2-2, is ETGVTQSPTHLIKTRGQQVTLRCSSQSGHNTVSWYQQALGQGPQFIFQYYREEENGRGNFPPRFSGLQFPNYSSELNVNALELDDSALYLCASSIGLAGGNTGELFFGEGSRLTVL.

The rearrangement links TRBV5-6 to TRBJ1-2; 8 bases map to TRBD1. CDR3 length: 13 amino acids. V lost 2 bases, J lost 8 bases, and 5 bases stayed unmatched. Germline V lookup: CDR1 SGHDT, CDR2 YYEEEE. CDR3 residues: CASSFGQGKGYTF. CDR3 DNA: TGTGCCAGCAGCTTTGGACAGGGTAAAGGCTACACCTTC. The full variable domain, rest sourced from reference TRBV5-6 and TRBJ1-2, is DAGVTQSPTHLIKTRGQQVTLRCSPKSGHDTVSWYQQALGQGPQFIFQYYEEEERQRGNFPDRFSGHQFPNYSSELNVNALLLGDSALYLCASSFGQGKGYTFGSGTRLTVV.

The chain combines TRBV5-8 with TRBJ1-1; D gene uncertain. V gave up 0 bases and J gave up 3 bases, with 9 bases separating them. Germline lookup yields CDR1 SGHTS and CDR2 YDEGEE. There are 14 residues in the CDR3. The CDR3 is CASSLGGEDTEAFF. CDR3 DNA sequence: TGTGCCAGCAGCTTGGGTGGGGAGGACACTGAAGCTTTCTTT.

Remarks on this clone: This specimen includes other DNA sequences encoding the same CDR3. The rearrangement uses TRBV12-5 and TRBJ2-5; D gene uncertain. CDR3 length equals 12 residues. CDR1 is LGHNT and CDR2 is FRNRAP in the germline V gene. Trimming removed 0 bases from V and 5 bases from J, with 4 bases in between. This CDR3 reads CASGLVRETQYF. CDR3 coding DNA: TGTGCTAGTGGTTTGGTACGGGAGACCCAGTACTTC.

DNA for the CDR3: TGTGCCAGCAGCCACACGGAGGAGACTGGAGAGCAGTACTTC. It specifies CASSHTEETGEQYF. The V call is TRBV3-1 (or the pseudogene TRBV3-2), the J call TRBJ2-7; D perhaps matches TRBD2 (5 bases). With 3 bases removed from V and 7 bases from J, the gap between germline ends came to 16 bases. The CDR3 consists of 14 residues. Germline V lookup: CDR1 LGHDT, CDR2 YNNKEL (reference sequence).

The V gene is TRBV10-3, the J gene TRBJ2-1; 7 nucleotides align to TRBD1. Trimming at V came to 6 bases and at J to 4 bases, leaving 6 bases not matched to a gene. This CDR3 spans 14 amino acids. CDR1 is ENHRY, CDR2 SYGVKD, per germline. CDR3: CAISPGQLYNEQFF. CDR3 in DNA: TGTGCCATCAGCCCGGGACAGCTTTACAATGAGCAGTTCTTC.

V gene TRBV7-2 combines with J gene TRBJ2-7; D is perhaps TRBD1 (6 bases). V was trimmed by 2 bases and J by 4 bases, leaving 12 bases between them. The germline gives CDR1 SGHTA, CDR2 FQGNSA. This CDR3 is built from 14 residues. This CDR3 reads CASSLMRTVYEQYF. The CDR3, as DNA: TGTGCCAGCAGCTTAATGCGGACAGTTTACGAGCAGTACTTC.

The chain combines TRBV6-2 or TRBV6-3 with TRBJ1-1; TRBD1 matches at 8 bases. Looked up from germline, CDR1 is MNHEY and CDR2 is SVGEGT. This CDR3 comprises 14 residues. With 6 bases clipped from V and 11 bases from J, the junction kept 14 bases outside the gene matches. The CDR3 loop is CASSLGQGTWSAFF. CDR3 nucleotides: TGTGCCAGCAGCTTAGGACAGGGTACGTGGAGTGCTTTCTTT.

The rearrangement uses TRBV7-6 and TRBJ1-1; 8 bases map to TRBD1. CDR3 length: 14 residues. J lost 11 bases, V lost 5 bases, and 13 bases had no gene match. CDR1 is SGHVS, CDR2 FNYEAQ, per germline. CDR3 residues: CASSLGQGIGGAFF. The CDR3 region has the DNA TGTGCCAGCAGCCTAGGACAGGGAATAGGAGGGGCTTTCTTT.

The V gene is TRBV5-1, the J gene TRBJ1-4; a possible D gene is TRBD1 (6 bases). This CDR3 contains 14 residues. Trimming removed 2 bases at V and 1 base at J, with 6 bases between. Germline loops: CDR1 SGHRS, CDR2 YFSETQ. CDR3 coding DNA: TGCGCCAGCAGCTTACAGGGAACTAATGAAAAACTGTTTTTT. Translation gives CASSLQGTNEKLFF.

The rearrangement joins TRBV6-5 to TRBJ1-3, with unresolved D. The ends were cut back, 6 bases at V and 2 bases at J, with 14 bases in the middle. From germline, CDR1 is MNHEY and CDR2 SVGAGI. The CDR3 loop spans 15 amino acids. This CDR3 reads CASRKDGETGNTIYF. The CDR3 DNA is TGTGCCAGCAGAAAGGACGGGGAGACTGGAAACACCATATATTTT.

As concerns this clone: This CDR3 is also generated by other DNA sequences in the sample. The J gene is TRBJ2-2, the V gene TRBV3-1 (or the pseudogene TRBV3-2), with D hard to call. Trimming took off 4 bases at V and 4 bases at J, with 4 bases between the two ends. Germline-derived CDR1 and CDR2 are LGHDT and YNNKEL (reference sequence). The CDR3 spans 12 residues. CDR3 loop: CASSLSTGELFF. In DNA form, the CDR3 reads TGTGCCAGCAGCCTATCCACCGGGGAGCTGTTTTTT.

V gene TRBV6-2 or TRBV6-3 combines with J gene TRBJ1-1; 7 nucleotides align to TRBD1. This CDR3 has 18 amino acids. After removal of 4 bases from V and 1 base from J, the junction contained 15 bases not matched to a gene. Germline V gives CDR1 MNHEY, CDR2 SVGEGT. In DNA, the CDR3 is TGTGCCAGCAGTTTGTCTCATAGGGGGCACCTTAGGAACACTGAAGCTTTCTTT. Its protein product is CASSLSHRGHLRNTEAFF.

This clone has only one observation. The CDR3 coding sequence is TGCAGCGTTGTAAGGGGGTCAGATACGCAGTATTTT. Translation: CSVVRGSDTQYF. The V gene is TRBV29-1, the J gene TRBJ2-3; D is perhaps TRBD1 (6 bases). Looked up from germline, CDR1 is SQVTM and CDR2 is ANQGSEA. This CDR3 comprises 12 residues. With 4 bases removed from V and 4 bases from J, the gap between germline ends came to 9 bases.

The rearrangement joins TRBV3-1 (or the pseudogene TRBV3-2) to TRBJ2-4; TRBD2 agrees at 10 bases. The CDR3 extends over 15 amino acids. Germline values: CDR1 LGHDT, CDR2 YNNKEL (reference sequence). V shed 1 base, J shed 12 bases, and the junction held 9 bases outside the gene matches. The CDR3 loop reads CASSQGILAGASQYF. CDR3 sequence (DNA): TGTGCCAGCAGCCAAGGAATCCTAGCGGGGGCCTCTCAGTACTTC.